Sequencing of this T cell receptor (beta chain) was carried out in a study of radiation and T cells in renal cell carcinoma. Clones were sequenced by immunoSEQ multiplex PCR, and TCRdb holds only the in-frame ones, with some missing. The data show some 100,000 clones, over 65% seen once. The CDR3 sequence is 14 residues long. Germline CDR1 and CDR2: WNHNN and SYGVQD (reference sequence). Trimming pared 2 bases from V and 5 bases from J, leaving 13 bases between. The sample's time point: baseline pretreatment blood. The sample's treatment: 15 Gy SBRT to primary tumor, nephrectomy 4 weeks later. The TCR sequence derives from a man aged 55 to 70 with renal cell carcinoma. The V and J genes are TRBV10-1 and TRBJ2-7, with a weak D call TRBD2 (6 bases). The input for sequencing was blood, taken from a patient whose treatment included radiotherapy and nephrectomy. The CDR3 sequence: CASSEGREIDEQYF. Here the CDR3 DNA reads TGCGCCAGCAGTGAGGGACGGGAGATCGACGAGCAGTACTTC.